The sequence of this TCR beta chain was determined in a study of long-term antiretroviral therapy in people with HIV. For the study at large: Sampling started about a decade before the 2015 immediate-ART recommendation.

The CDR3 contains 12 residues. Trimming cost V 0 bases and J 4 bases, with 7 bases left between them. Germline V gene data show CDR1 as GTSNPN and CDR2 as SVGIG (reference sequence). Every sample had 1-10 million cryopreserved PBMC in it before DNA extraction. Version v3.0 of the immunoSEQ assay was performed at survey level. What sequencing targeted per sample was about 35,000-55,000 T-cell genomes. Sequencing was performed with immunoSEQ multiplex PCR; in TCRdb, only in-frame clones are kept and a portion is missing. In the table there are around 12,000 clones, roughly four fifths of which are singletons.

The sequence derives from a woman aged 40 to 50 with HIV. The rearrangement uses TRBV30 and TRBJ2-7; D is perhaps TRBD1 or TRBD2 (6 bases each). The sample consisted of unsorted PBMCs, taken 0.5 years before starting antiretroviral therapy. In DNA, the CDR3 is TGTGCCTGGAGTGTAGGGGGGTACGAGCAGTACTTC. Encoded protein: CAWSVGGYEQYF.